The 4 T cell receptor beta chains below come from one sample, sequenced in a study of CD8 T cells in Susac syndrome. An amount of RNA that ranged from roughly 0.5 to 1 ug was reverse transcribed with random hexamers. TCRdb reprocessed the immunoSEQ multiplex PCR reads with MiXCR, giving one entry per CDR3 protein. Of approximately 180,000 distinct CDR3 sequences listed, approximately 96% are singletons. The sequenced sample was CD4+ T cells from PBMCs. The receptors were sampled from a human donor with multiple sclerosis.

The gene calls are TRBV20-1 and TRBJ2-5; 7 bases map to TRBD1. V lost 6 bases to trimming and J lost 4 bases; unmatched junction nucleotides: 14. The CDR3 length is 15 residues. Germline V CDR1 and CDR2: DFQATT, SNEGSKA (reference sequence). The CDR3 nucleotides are TGCAGTGCCTCATCAAACAGGGGCAGGATAGAGACCCAGTACTTC. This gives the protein CSASSNRGRIETQYF.

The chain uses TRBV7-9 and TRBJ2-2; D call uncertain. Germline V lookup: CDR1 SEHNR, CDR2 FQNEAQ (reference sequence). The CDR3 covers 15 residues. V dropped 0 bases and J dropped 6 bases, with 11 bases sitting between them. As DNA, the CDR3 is TGTGCCAGCAGCTTAGCGGACCACATGGCCGGGGAGCTGTTTTTT. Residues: CASSLADHMAGELFF. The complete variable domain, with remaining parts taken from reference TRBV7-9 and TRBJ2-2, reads DTGVSQNPRHKITKRGQNVTFRCDPISEHNRLYWYRQTLGQGPEFLTYFQNEAQLEKSRLLSDRFSAERPKGSFSTLEIQRTEQGDSAMYLCASSLADHMAGELFFGEGSRLTVL.

CDR3 nucleotide sequence: TGTGCCAGCAGCGTAGCGGGGCAGAGCCACCCGGACACTGAAGCTTTCTTT. Translation gives CASSVAGQSHPDTEAFF. V gene TRBV9 combines with J gene TRBJ1-1; weak D call: TRBD1 (5 bases). V was trimmed by 0 bases and J by 3 bases, leaving 18 bases between them. The CDR3 spans 17 residues. The germline gives CDR1 SGDLS, CDR2 YYNGEE. Based on the CDR3 plus reference TRBV9 and TRBJ1-1, the full variable domain is DSGVTQTPKHLITATGQRVTLRCSPRSGDLSVYWYQQSLDQGLQFLIQYYNGEERAKGNILERFSAQQFPDLHSELNLSSLELGDSALYFCASSVAGQSHPDTEAFFGQGTRLTVV.

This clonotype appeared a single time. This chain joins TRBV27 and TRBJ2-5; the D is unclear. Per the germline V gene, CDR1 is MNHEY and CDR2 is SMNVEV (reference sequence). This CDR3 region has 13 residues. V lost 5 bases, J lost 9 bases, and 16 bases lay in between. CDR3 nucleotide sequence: TGTGCCAGCAGTCCGGTGTTGGGTGGGGCCCAGTACTTC. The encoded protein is CASSPVLGGAQYF.